This T cell receptor beta chain was documented in a study of preoperative IRX-2 immunotherapy in early breast cancer. Using immunoSEQ multiplex PCR, the repertoire was profiled, and TCRdb retains in-frame clones only, with some absent. The table has about 28,000 clones, 65% to 85% seen once. Trimming shortened V by 2 bases and J by 5 bases, and 13 bases separated the two germline ends. Germline V gives CDR1 SGHDN, CDR2 FVKESK. CDR3 length: 14 amino acids. Treatment given: preoperative locoregional IRX-2 cytokine immunotherapy. Preoperative locoregional IRX-2 cytokine immunotherapy was tested in the phase Ib source study.

Sample acquisition took place from a patient treated with IRX-2 immunotherapy. The chain links TRBV14 to TRBJ2-7; no firm D call. The clonotype comes from a human donor with breast cancer. The CDR3 sequence: CASSQTTYVNEQYF. CDR3 coding DNA: TGTGCCAGCAGCCAAACTACCTATGTCAACGAGCAGTACTTC.